This TCR beta chain was found in a study of blood T cell repertoires in COVID-19. Sequencing was performed with immunoSEQ multiplex PCR; in TCRdb, only in-frame clones are kept and a portion is missing. The sample includes about 270,000 clones, around 83% of them seen just once. The junction had 8 bases not matched to a gene; V was cut back by 4 bases and J by 0 bases. Germline V gene data show CDR1 as SGHRS and CDR2 as YFSETQ. This CDR3 contains 17 residues. The chain links TRBV5-1 to TRBJ2-3; 10 bases map to TRBD2. Sequenced material: peripheral blood. The TCR sequence derives from a man older than 75 with acute or convalescent COVID-19. CDR3 amino acids: CASSPNLLAGSTDTQYF. In nucleotides, the CDR3 is TGCGCCAGCAGCCCCAACTTACTAGCGGGGAGCACAGATACGCAGTATTTT.